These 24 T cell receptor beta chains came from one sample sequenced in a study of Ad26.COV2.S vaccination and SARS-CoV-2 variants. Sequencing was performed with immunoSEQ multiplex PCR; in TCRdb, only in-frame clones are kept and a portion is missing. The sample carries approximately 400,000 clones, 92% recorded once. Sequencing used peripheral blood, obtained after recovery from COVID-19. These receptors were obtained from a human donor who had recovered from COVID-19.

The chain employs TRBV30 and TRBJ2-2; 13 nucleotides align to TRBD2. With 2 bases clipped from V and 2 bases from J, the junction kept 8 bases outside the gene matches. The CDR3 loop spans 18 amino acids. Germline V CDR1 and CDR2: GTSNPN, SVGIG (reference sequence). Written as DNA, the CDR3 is TGTGCCTGGAGTACTACGGGACTAGCGGGGTCAAACACCGGGGAGCTGTTTTTT. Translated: CAWSTTGLAGSNTGELFF.

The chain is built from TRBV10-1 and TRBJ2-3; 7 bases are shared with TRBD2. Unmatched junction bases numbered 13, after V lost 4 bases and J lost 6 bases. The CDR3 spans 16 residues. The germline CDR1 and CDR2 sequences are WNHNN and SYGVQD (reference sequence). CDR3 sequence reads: CASSGGKLAMADTQYF. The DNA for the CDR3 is TGCGCCAGCAGTGGTGGGAAACTAGCGATGGCGGATACGCAGTATTTT.

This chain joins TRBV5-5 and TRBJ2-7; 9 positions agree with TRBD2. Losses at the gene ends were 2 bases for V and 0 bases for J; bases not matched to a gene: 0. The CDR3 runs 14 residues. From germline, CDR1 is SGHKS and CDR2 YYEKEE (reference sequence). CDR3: CASSLAGGSYEQYF. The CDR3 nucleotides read TGTGCCAGCAGCTTAGCGGGGGGCTCCTACGAGCAGTACTTC.

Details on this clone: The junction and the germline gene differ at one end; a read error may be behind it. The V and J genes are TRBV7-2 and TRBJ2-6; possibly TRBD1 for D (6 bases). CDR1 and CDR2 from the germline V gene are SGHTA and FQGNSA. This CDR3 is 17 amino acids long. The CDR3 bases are TGTGCCAGCACCTTACAGGGCACAGGATCTGGGGCCAACGTCCTGACTTTC. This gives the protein CASTLQGTGSGANVLTF. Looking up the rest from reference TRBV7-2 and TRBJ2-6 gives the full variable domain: GAGVSQSPSNKVTEKGKDVELRCDPISGHTALYWYRQSLGQGLEFLIYFQGNSAPDKSGLPSDRFSAERTGGSVSTLTIQRTQQEDSAVYLCASTLQGTGSGANVLTFGAGSRLTVL.

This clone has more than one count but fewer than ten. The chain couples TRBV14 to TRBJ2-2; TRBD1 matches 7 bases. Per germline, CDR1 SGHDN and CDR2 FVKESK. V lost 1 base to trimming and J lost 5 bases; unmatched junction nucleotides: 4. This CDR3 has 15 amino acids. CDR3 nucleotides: TGTGCCAGCAGCCAAGTCAGGGGGATGACCGGGGAGCTGTTTTTT. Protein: CASSQVRGMTGELFF.

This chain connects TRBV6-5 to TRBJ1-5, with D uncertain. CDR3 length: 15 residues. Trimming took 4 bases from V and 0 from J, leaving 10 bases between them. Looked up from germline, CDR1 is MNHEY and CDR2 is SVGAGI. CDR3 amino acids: CASSSSFLSNQPQHF. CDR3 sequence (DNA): TGTGCCAGCAGTTCTTCCTTCCTTAGCAATCAGCCCCAGCATTTT.

This CDR3 reads CASSLWQGGEELFF. In DNA, the CDR3 is TGTGCCAGCAGCTTATGGCAGGGGGGCGAGGAGCTGTTTTTT. The gene calls are TRBV7-2 and TRBJ2-2; D is possibly TRBD1 (7 bases). The CDR3 loop spans 14 amino acids. Germline CDR1 reads SGHTA; CDR2 reads FQGNSA. Between the trimmed V and J ends, which lost 2 bases and 10 bases, there was a span of 14 bases.

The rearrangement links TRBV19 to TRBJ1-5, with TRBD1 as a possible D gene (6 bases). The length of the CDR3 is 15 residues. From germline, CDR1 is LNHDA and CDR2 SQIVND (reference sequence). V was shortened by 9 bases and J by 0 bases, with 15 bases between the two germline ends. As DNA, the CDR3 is TGTGCCAGCGCTGGGGGACAATATAGCAATCAGCCCCAGCATTTT. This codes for CASAGGQYSNQPQHF.

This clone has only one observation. DNA for the CDR3: TGTGCCAGTAGTGGGACAGGAACCTACGAGCAGTACTTC. Translated: CASSGTGTYEQYF. The chain combines TRBV19 with TRBJ2-7, with 8 bases aligning to TRBD1. Looked up from germline, CDR1 is LNHDA and CDR2 is SQIVND (reference sequence). CDR3 length equals 13 residues. After removal of 5 bases from V and 2 bases from J, the junction contained 2 bases not matched to a gene.

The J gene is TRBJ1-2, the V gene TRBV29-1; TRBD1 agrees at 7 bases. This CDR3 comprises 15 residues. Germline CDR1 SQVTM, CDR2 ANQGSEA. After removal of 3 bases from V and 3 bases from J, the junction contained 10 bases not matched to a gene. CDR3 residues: CSVDEGTEDYYGYTF. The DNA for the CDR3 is TGCAGCGTTGATGAGGGGACAGAAGATTACTATGGCTACACCTTC.

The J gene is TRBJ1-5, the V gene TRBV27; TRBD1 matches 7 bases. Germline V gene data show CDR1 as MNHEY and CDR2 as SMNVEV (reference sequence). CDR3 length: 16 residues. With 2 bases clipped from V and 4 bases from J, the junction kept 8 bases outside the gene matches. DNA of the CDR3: TGTGCCAGCAGTTTAGTAGGGGGCGTAGGGAATCAGCCCCAGCATTTT. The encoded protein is CASSLVGGVGNQPQHF.

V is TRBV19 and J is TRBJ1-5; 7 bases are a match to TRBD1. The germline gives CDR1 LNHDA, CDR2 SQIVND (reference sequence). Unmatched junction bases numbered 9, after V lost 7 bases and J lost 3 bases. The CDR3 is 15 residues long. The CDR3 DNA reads TGTGCCAGTACGCCGGGACAGCCTCTCAATCAGCCCCAGCATTTT. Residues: CASTPGQPLNQPQHF.

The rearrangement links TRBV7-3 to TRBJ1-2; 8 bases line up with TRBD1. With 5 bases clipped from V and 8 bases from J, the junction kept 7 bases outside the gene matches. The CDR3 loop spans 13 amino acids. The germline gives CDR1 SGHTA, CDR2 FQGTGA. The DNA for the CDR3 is TGTGCCAGCAGCCAGGACAGGGCGTACGGCTACACCTTC. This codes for CASSQDRAYGYTF.

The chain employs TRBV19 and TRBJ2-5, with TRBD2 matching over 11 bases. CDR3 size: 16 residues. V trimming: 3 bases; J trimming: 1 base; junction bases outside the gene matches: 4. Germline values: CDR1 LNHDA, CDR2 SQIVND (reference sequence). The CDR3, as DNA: TGTGCCAGTAGTATCCTAGCGGGGGGCCTCCAAGAGACCCAGTACTTC. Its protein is CASSILAGGLQETQYF.

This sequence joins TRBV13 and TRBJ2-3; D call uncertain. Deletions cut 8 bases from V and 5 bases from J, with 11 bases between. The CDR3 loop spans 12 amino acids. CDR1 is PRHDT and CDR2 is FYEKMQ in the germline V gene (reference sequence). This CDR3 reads CASRVRGDTQYF. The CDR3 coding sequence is TGTGCCAGCCGGGTGAGAGGAGATACGCAGTATTTT.

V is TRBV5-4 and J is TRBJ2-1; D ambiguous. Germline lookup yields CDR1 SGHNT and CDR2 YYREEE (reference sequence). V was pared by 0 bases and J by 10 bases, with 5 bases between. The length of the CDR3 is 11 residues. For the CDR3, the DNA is TGTGCCAGCAGCTTGGTCCAGGAGCAGTTCTTC. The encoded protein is CASSLVQEQFF.

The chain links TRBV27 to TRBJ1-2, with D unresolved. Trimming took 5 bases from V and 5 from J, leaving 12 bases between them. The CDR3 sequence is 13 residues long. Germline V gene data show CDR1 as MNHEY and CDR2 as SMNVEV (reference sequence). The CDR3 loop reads CASSTGNKYGYTF. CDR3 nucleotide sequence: TGTGCCAGCAGTACCGGGAATAAGTATGGCTACACCTTC.

CDR3: CATSEGGPNQPQHF. CDR3 DNA sequence: TGTGCCACCAGTGAAGGGGGACCCAATCAGCCCCAGCATTTT. The rearrangement links TRBV24-1 to TRBJ1-5, with D possibly matching TRBD1 (6 bases). The ends were cut back, 4 bases at V and 3 bases at J, with 9 bases in the middle. Germline CDR1 is KGHDR and CDR2 is SFDVKD. This CDR3 contains 14 residues.

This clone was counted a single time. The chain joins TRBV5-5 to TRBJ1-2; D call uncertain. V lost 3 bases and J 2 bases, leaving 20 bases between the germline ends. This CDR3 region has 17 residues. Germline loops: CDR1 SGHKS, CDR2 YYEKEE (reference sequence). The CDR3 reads CASSSTLPPRSNYGYTF. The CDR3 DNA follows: TGTGCCAGCAGCTCCACCTTACCTCCAAGGAGCAACTATGGCTACACCTTC.

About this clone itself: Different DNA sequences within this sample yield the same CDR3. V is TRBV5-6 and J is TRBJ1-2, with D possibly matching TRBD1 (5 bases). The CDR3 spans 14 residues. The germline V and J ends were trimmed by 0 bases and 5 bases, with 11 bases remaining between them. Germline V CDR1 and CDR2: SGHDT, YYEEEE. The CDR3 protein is CASSLGRGLYGYTF. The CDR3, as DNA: TGTGCCAGCAGCTTGGGTAGGGGCTTATATGGCTACACCTTC.

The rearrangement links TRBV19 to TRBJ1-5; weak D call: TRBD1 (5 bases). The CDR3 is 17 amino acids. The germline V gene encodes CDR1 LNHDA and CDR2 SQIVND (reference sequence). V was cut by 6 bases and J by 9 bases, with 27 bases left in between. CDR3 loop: CASRPSRSGSLVRPQHF. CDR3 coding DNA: TGTGCCAGTAGGCCTAGCCGCTCAGGGAGCCTGGTGAGGCCCCAGCATTTT. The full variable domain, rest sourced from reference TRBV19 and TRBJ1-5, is DGGITQSPKYLFRKEGQNVTLSCEQNLNHDAMYWYRQDPGQGLRLIYYSQIVNDFQKGDIAEGYSVSREKKESFPLTVTSAQKNPTAFYLCASRPSRSGSLVRPQHFGDGTRLSIL.

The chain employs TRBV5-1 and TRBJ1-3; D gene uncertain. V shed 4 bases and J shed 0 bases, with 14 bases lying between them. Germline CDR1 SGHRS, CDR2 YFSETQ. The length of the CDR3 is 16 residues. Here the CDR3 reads CASSLNPGSSGNTIYF. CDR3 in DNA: TGCGCCAGCAGCCTCAATCCTGGGAGCTCTGGAAACACCATATATTTT.

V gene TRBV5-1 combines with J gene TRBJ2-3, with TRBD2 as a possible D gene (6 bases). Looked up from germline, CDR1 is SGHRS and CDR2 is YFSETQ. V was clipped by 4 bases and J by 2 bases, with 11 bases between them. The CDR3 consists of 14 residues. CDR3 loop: CASSLGRITDTQYF. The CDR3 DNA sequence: TGCGCCAGCAGCCTGGGGAGGATCACAGATACGCAGTATTTT.

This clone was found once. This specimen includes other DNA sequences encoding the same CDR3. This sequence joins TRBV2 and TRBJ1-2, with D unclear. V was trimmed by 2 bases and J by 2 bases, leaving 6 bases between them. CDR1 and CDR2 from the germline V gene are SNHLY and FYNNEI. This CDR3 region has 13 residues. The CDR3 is CASSETVNYGYTF. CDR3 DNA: TGTGCCAGCAGTGAAACAGTAAACTATGGCTACACCTTC.